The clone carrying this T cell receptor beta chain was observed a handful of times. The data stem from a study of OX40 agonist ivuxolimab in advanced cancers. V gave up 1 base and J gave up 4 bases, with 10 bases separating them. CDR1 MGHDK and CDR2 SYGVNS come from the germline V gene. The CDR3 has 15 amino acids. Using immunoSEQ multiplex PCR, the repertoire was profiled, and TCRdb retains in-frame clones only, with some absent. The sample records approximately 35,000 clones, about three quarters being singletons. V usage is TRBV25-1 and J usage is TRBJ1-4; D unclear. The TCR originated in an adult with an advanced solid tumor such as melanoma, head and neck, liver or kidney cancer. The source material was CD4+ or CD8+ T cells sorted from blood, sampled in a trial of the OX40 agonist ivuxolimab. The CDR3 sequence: CASSELSTFNEKLFF. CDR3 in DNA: TGTGCCAGCAGTGAATTGAGCACATTTAATGAAAAACTGTTTTTT.